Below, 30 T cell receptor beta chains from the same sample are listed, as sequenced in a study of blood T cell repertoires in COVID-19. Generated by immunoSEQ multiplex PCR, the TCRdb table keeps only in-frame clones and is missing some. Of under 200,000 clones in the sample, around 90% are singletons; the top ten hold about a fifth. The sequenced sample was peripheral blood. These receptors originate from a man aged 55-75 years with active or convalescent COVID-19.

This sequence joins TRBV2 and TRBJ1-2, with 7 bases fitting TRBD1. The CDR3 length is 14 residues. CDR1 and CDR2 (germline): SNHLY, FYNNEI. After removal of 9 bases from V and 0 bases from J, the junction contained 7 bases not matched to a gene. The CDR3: CASKGDRANYGYTF. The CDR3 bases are TGTGCCAGTAAAGGGGACAGAGCTAACTATGGCTACACCTTC.

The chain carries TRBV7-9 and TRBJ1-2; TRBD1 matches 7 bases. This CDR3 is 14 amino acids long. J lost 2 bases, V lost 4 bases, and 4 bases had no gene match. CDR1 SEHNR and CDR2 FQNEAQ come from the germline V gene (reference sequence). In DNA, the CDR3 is TGTGCCAGCAGCTCCGGGACAGTCAACTATGGCTACACCTTC. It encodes CASSSGTVNYGYTF.

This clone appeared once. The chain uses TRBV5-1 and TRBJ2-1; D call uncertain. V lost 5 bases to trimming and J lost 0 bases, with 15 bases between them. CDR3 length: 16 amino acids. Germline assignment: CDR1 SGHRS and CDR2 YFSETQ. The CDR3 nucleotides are TGCGCCAGCAGTATCGCCTCGAGCCGCTCCTACAATGAGCAGTTCTTC. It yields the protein CASSIASSRSYNEQFF.

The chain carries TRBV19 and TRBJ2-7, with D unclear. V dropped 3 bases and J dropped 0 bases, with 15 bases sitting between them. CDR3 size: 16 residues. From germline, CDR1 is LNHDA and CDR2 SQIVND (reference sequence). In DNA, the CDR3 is TGTGCCAGTAGTATTTTGGGCACCGAGAGCTCCTACGAGCAGTACTTC. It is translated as CASSILGTESSYEQYF.

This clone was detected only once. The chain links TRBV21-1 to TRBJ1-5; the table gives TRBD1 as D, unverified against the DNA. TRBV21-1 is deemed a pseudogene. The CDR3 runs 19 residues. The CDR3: CASSKAPGQGARSNQPQHF. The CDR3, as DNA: TGTGCCAGCAGCAAAGCGCCGGGACAGGGGGCGAGGAGCAATCAGCCCCAGCATTTT.

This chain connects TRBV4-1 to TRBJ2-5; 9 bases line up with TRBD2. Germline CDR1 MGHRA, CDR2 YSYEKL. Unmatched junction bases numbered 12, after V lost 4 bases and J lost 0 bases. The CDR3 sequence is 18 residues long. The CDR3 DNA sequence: TGCGCCAGCAGCCCAAAAAAATTAGCGGGGGCTTACCAAGAGACCCAGTACTTC. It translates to CASSPKKLAGAYQETQYF.

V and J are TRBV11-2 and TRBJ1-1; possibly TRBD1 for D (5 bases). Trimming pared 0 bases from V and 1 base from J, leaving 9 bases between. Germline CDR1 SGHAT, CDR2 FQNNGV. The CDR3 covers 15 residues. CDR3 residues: CASSLESGWNTEAFF. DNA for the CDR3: TGTGCCAGCAGCTTAGAGTCAGGGTGGAACACTGAAGCTTTCTTT.

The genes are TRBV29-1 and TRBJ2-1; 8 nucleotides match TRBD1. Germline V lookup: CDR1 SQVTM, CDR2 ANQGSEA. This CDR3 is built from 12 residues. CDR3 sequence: CTGTGDYNEQFF. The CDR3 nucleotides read TGCACCGGGACAGGAGACTACAATGAGCAGTTCTTC.

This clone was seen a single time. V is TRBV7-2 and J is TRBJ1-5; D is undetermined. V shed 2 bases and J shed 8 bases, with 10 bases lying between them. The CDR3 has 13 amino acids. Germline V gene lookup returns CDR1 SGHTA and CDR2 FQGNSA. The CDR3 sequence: CASSLRGMEPQHF. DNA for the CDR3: TGTGCCAGCAGCTTAAGAGGGATGGAGCCCCAGCATTTT.

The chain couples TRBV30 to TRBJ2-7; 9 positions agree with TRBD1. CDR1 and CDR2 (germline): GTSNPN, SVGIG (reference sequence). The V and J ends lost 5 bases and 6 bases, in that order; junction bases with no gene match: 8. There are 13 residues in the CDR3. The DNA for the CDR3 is TGTGCCTGGGAGCCCACAGGGGGCAGCGAGCAGTACTTC. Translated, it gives CAWEPTGGSEQYF.

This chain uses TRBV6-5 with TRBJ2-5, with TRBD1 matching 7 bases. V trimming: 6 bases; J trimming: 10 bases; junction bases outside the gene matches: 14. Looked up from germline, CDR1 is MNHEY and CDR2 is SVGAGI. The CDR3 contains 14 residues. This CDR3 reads CASSALNPTGSQYF. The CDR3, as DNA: TGTGCCAGCAGCGCCCTAAACCCGACAGGGAGCCAGTACTTC.

Here the CDR3 DNA reads TGTGCCAGCAGCCAGGGACTCACCTATGGCTACACCTTC. Amino acids: CASSQGLTYGYTF. The chain combines TRBV5-5 with TRBJ1-2; a possible D gene is TRBD1 (5 bases). Germline V gene data show CDR1 as SGHKS and CDR2 as YYEKEE (reference sequence). The V end lost 4 bases, the J end lost 4 bases, and 11 bases lay between the germline ends. CDR3 length equals 13 residues.

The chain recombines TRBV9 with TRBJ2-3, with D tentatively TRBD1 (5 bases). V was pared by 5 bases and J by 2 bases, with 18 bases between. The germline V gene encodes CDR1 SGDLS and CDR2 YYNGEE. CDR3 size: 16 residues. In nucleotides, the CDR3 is TGTGCCAGCAGATCTCGACAGCGAACTTACACAGATACGCAGTATTTT. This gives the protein CASRSRQRTYTDTQYF.

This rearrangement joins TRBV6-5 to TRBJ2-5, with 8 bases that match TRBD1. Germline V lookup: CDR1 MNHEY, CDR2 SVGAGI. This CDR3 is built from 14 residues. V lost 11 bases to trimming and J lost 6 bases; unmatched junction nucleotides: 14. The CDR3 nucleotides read TGTGCCGGCCAGACAGGGGCGAGCCCTCAGACCCAGTACTTC. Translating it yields CAGQTGASPQTQYF.

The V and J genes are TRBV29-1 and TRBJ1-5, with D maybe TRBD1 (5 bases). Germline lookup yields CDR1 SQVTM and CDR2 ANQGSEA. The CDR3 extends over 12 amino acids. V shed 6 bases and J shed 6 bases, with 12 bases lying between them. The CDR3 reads CSVGGAGQPQHF. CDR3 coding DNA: TGCAGCGTCGGGGGAGCGGGTCAGCCCCAGCATTTT.

DNA of the CDR3: TGTGCCAGCAACCCCGTGGCCAGGGGTCGGGAGCAGTACTTC. Amino acid sequence: CASNPVARGREQYF. The chain recombines TRBV2 with TRBJ2-7; the D gene is possibly TRBD1 (6 bases). V shed 7 bases and J shed 7 bases, with 20 bases lying between them. The CDR3 covers 14 residues. Looked up from germline, CDR1 is SNHLY and CDR2 is FYNNEI.

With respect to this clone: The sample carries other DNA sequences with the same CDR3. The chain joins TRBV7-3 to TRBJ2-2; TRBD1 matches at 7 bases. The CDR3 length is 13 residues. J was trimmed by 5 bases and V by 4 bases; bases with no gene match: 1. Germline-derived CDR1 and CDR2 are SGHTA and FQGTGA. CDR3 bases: TGTGCCAGCAGCTCACAGGGGACCGGGGAGCTGTTTTTT. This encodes CASSSQGTGELFF. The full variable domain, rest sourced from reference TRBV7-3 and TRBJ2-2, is GAGVSQTPSNKVTEKGKYVELRCDPISGHTALYWYRQSLGQGPEFLIYFQGTGAADDSGLPNDRFFAVRPEGSVSTLKIQRTERGDSAVYLCASSSQGTGELFFGEGSRLTVL.

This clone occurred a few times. For the CDR3, the DNA is TGTGCCAGCAGCCTAGGGACAGGGGGATACGAGCAGTACTTC. Its protein is CASSLGTGGYEQYF. This chain uses TRBV6-6 with TRBJ2-7; 11 bases map to TRBD1. The germline V gene has CDR1 MNHNY and CDR2 SVGAGI (reference sequence). The CDR3 totals 14 residues. Losses at the gene ends were 6 bases for V and 4 bases for J; bases not matched to a gene: 5.

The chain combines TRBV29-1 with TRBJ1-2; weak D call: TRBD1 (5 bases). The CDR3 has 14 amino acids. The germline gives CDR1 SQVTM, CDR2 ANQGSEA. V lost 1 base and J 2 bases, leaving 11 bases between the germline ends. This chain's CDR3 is CSVEGAPGNYGYTF. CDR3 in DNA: TGCAGCGTTGAAGGGGCCCCAGGGAACTATGGCTACACCTTC.

CDR3 DNA: TGTGCCAGCAGCCAAGGTGGTACAGTTTATGGCTACACCTTC. It specifies CASSQGGTVYGYTF. The V gene is TRBV3-1 (or the pseudogene TRBV3-2), the J gene TRBJ1-2; D is undetermined. The germline CDR1 and CDR2 sequences are LGHDT and YNNKEL (reference sequence). CDR3 length: 14 amino acids. With 1 base removed from V and 5 bases from J, the gap between germline ends came to 11 bases.

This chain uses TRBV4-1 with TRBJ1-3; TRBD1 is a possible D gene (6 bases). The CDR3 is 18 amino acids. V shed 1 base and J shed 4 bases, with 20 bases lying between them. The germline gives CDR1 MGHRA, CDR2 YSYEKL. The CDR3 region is CASSQVEKPRGIGNTIYF. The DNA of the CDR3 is TGCGCCAGCAGCCAAGTGGAAAAACCCAGGGGAATCGGAAACACCATATATTTT.

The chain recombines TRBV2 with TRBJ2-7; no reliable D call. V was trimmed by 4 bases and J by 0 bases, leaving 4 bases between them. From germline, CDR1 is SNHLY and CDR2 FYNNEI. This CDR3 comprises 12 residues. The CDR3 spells CASSASSYEQYF. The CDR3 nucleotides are TGTGCCAGCAGTGCCAGCTCCTACGAGCAGTACTTC.

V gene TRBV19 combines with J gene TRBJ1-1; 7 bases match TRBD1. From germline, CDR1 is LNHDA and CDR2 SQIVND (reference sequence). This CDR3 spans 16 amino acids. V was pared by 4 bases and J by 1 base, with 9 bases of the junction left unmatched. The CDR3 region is CASSNPGQFKNTEAFF. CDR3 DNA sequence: TGTGCCAGTAGTAACCCGGGACAGTTCAAGAACACTGAAGCTTTCTTT.

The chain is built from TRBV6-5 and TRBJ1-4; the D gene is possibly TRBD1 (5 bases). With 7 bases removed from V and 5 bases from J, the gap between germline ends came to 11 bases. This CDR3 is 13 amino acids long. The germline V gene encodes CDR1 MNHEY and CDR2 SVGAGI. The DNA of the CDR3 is TGTGCCAGCAAGGAGGAGGGGAATGAAAAACTGTTTTTT. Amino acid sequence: CASKEEGNEKLFF.

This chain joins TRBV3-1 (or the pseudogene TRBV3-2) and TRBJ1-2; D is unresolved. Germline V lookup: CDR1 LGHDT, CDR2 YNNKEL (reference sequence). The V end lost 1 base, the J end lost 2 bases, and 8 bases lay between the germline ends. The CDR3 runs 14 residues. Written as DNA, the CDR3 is TGTGCCAGCAGCCAAGGGCGAGGGAACTATGGCTACACCTTC. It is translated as CASSQGRGNYGYTF.

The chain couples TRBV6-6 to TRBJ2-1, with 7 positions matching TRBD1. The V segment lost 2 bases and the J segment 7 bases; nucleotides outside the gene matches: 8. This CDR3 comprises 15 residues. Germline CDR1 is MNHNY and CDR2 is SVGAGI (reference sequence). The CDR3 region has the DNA TGTGCCAGCAGTTACCACGGTCAGGGGGAAAATGAGCAGTTCTTC. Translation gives CASSYHGQGENEQFF.

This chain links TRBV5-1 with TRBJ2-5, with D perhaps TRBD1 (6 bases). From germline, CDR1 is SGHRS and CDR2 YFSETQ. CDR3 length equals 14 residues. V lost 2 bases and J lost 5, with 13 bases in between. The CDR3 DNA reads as TGCGCCAGCAGCTTCACACAGGGTAGGGAGACCCAGTACTTC. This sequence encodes CASSFTQGRETQYF.

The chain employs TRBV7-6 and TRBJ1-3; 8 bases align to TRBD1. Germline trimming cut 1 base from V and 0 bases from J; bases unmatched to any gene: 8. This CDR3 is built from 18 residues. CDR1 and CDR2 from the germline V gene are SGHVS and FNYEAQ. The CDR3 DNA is TGTGCCAGCAGCTTAGTACAGGGGGGATCAAGCTCTGGAAACACCATATATTTT. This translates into CASSLVQGGSSSGNTIYF. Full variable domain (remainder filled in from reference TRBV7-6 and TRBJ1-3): GAGVSQSPRYKVTKRGQDVALRCDPISGHVSLYWYRQALGQGPEFLTYFNYEAQQDKSGLPNDRFSAERPEGSISTLTIQRTEQRDSAMYRCASSLVQGGSSSGNTIYFGEGSWLTVV.

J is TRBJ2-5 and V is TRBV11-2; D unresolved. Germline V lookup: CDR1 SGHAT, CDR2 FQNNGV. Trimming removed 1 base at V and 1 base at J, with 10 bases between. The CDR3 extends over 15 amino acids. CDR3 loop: CASSLAFRSQETQYF. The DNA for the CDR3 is TGTGCCAGCAGCTTAGCCTTTCGGAGCCAAGAGACCCAGTACTTC.

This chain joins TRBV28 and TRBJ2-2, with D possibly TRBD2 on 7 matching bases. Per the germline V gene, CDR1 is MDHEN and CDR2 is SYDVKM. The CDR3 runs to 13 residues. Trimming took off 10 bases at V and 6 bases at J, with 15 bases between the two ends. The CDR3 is CATSGAGAGELFF. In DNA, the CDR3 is TGTGCCACCTCAGGGGCGGGGGCCGGGGAGCTGTTTTTT.